These 13 T cell receptor beta chains were all obtained from the same sample, sequenced in a study of CD8+ T cells in alopecia areata. It was cDNA, reverse transcribed from extracted RNA, that served as the sequencing template. This table comes from immunoSEQ multiplex PCR, and its TCRdb copy is limited to in-frame clones, with some not included. The sample records about 150,000 clones, around 47% being singletons. The sequencing sample was made of CD4+ T cells sorted from blood. The origin of the receptors is a human donor with alopecia areata.

This chain joins TRBV4-1 and TRBJ2-5; D unresolved. Germline-derived CDR1 and CDR2 are MGHRA and YSYEKL. V was shortened by 1 base and J by 5 bases, with 8 bases between the two germline ends. The length of the CDR3 is 13 residues. The CDR3 loop reads CASSQVVRETQYF. The CDR3 DNA is TGCGCCAGCAGCCAAGTGGTCAGGGAGACCCAGTACTTC.

The rearrangement links TRBV29-1 to TRBJ2-3; TRBD2 is a possible D gene (5 bases). Trimming cost V 6 bases and J 0 bases, with 7 bases left between them. Germline V CDR1 and CDR2: SQVTM, ANQGSEA. CDR3 length: 12 amino acids. CDR3: CSVAESTDTQYF. CDR3 nucleotides: TGCAGCGTAGCGGAAAGCACAGATACGCAGTATTTT.

The chain links TRBV7-6 to TRBJ1-2; 9 nucleotides match TRBD1. Per germline, CDR1 SGHVS and CDR2 FNYEAQ. The CDR3 contains 14 residues. The ends lost 4 bases at V and 2 bases at J; junction bases unmatched: 2. DNA for the CDR3: TGTGCCAGCAGCTCCGGGACAGGGAACTATGGCTACACCTTC. It yields the protein CASSSGTGNYGYTF.

The chain combines TRBV6-6 with TRBJ1-2; a weak D match, TRBD1 (5 bases). Trimming stripped 2 bases from V and 8 bases from J, with 12 bases between. This CDR3 has 13 amino acids. The germline gives CDR1 MNHNY, CDR2 SVGAGI (reference sequence). The CDR3 protein is CASSYGRGGGYTF. The DNA of the CDR3 is TGTGCCAGCAGTTACGGGAGGGGAGGCGGCTACACCTTC.

V usage is TRBV29-1 and J usage is TRBJ2-1; D remains unclear. The CDR3 length is 11 residues. Germline V gene lookup returns CDR1 SQVTM and CDR2 ANQGSEA. Trimming removed 7 bases from V and 8 bases from J, with 12 bases in between. In DNA form, the CDR3 reads TGCAGCGCTGCGATTCTGGATGAGCAGTTCTTC. Translating it yields CSAAILDEQFF.

This clone appeared a single time. This sequence joins TRBV28 and TRBJ2-4, with unresolved D. This CDR3 region has 15 residues. V gave up 4 bases and J gave up 0 bases, with 10 bases separating them. Germline V CDR1 and CDR2: MDHEN, SYDVKM. The chain's CDR3 is CASSSYSLAKNIQYF. CDR3 sequence (DNA): TGTGCCAGCAGTTCGTATTCTCTAGCCAAAAACATTCAGTACTTC.

This chain uses TRBV5-1 with TRBJ2-1, with 9 bases lining up with TRBD2. The CDR3 spans 13 residues. The V segment lost 5 bases and the J segment 8 bases; nucleotides outside the gene matches: 5. CDR1 is SGHRS and CDR2 is YFSETQ in the germline V gene. CDR3 DNA: TGCGCCAGCAGTGAGGCGGGAGGGGATGAGCAGTTCTTC. Translated: CASSEAGGDEQFF.

This chain joins TRBV5-4 and TRBJ1-1; D possibly corresponds to TRBD1 (6 bases). Germline V CDR1 and CDR2: SGHNT, YYREEE (reference sequence). The V gene lost 0 bases and the J gene lost 3 bases, with 12 bases spanning the gap. The CDR3 is made up of 15 amino acids. Here the CDR3 DNA reads TGTGCCAGCAGCTTGGTGGGAGGACAGCACACTGAAGCTTTCTTT. Translating it yields CASSLVGGQHTEAFF.

This sequence joins TRBV30 and TRBJ1-1, with D unresolved. The germline CDR1 and CDR2 sequences are GTSNPN and SVGIG (reference sequence). Between the trimmed V and J ends, which lost 0 bases and 1 base, there was a span of 6 bases. The CDR3 runs to 13 residues. CDR3 DNA sequence: TGTGCCTGGAGTGTAAATAGGAACACTGAAGCTTTCTTT. It specifies CAWSVNRNTEAFF.

CDR3 in amino acids: CAWSGPGQRFSTQYF. The CDR3 region has the DNA TGTGCCTGGAGTGGTCCGGGACAGAGGTTTTCCACCCAGTACTTC. The chain has TRBV30 and TRBJ2-5; the match to TRBD1 covers 7 bases. V was pared by 1 base and J by 8 bases, with 13 bases of the junction left unmatched. Germline-derived CDR1 and CDR2 are GTSNPN and SVGIG (reference sequence). The CDR3 extends over 15 amino acids.

The chain is built from TRBV7-9 and TRBJ1-2; D is unclear. Looked up from germline, CDR1 is SEHNR and CDR2 is FQNEAQ (reference sequence). The V end was cut by 5 bases, the J end by 7 bases, with 11 bases between. The CDR3 spans 12 residues. In DNA form, the CDR3 reads TGTGCCAGCAGCCAATTACGGGGTGGCTACACCTTC. Its protein product is CASSQLRGGYTF. The entire variable domain, with the rest obtained from reference TRBV7-9 and TRBJ1-2, is as follows: DTGVSQNPRHKITKRGQNVTFRCDPISEHNRLYWYRQTLGQGPEFLTYFQNEAQLEKSRLLSDRFSAERPKGSFSTLEIQRTEQGDSAMYLCASSQLRGGYTFGSGTRLTVV.

This chain uses TRBV29-1 with TRBJ2-3, with TRBD2 identical over 9 bases. Germline loops: CDR1 SQVTM, CDR2 ANQGSEA. J lost 4 bases, V lost 4 bases, and 9 bases had no gene match. The CDR3 runs to 15 residues. The CDR3: CSVAFFAGGPDTQYF. In nucleotides, the CDR3 is TGCAGCGTTGCTTTCTTCGCGGGAGGGCCAGATACGCAGTATTTT.

Turning to this clone: One junction end disagrees with the germline gene, perhaps due to a read error. The chain recombines TRBV4-1 with TRBJ2-7, with D possibly TRBD2 on 5 matching bases. The length of the CDR3 is 13 residues. Per the germline V gene, CDR1 is MGHRA and CDR2 is YSYEKL. CDR3 region: CASSQGGWVAPHF. CDR3 nucleotide sequence: TGCGCCAGCAGCCAAGGGGGATGGGTAGCGCCCCACTTC.